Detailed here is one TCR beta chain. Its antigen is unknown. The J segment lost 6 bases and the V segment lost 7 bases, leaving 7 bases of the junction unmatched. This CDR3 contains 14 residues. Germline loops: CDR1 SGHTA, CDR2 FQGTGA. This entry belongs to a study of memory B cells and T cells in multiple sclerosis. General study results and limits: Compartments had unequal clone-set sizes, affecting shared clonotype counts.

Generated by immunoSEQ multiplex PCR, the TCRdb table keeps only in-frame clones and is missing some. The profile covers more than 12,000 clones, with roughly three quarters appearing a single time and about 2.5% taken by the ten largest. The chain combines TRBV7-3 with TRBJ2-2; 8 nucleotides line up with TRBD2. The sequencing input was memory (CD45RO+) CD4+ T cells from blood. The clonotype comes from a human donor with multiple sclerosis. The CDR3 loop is CASTPGTRSGELFF. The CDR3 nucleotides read TGTGCCAGCACCCCAGGGACTAGATCCGGGGAGCTGTTTTTT.